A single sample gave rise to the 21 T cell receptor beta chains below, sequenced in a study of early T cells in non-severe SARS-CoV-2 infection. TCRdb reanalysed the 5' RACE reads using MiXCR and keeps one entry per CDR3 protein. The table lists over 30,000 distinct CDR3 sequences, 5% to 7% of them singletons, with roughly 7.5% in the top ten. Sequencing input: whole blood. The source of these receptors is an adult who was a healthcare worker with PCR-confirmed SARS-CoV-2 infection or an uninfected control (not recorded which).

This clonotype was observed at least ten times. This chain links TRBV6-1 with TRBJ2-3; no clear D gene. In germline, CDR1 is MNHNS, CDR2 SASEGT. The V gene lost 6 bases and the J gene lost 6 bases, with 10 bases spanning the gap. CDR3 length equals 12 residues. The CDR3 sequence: CASRPAVDTQYF. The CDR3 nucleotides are TGTGCCAGCAGGCCCGCCGTGGATACGCAGTATTTT.

CDR3: CSASTSGDTDTQYF. The CDR3 region has the DNA TGCAGTGCTTCCACTAGCGGGGACACAGATACGCAGTATTTT. This sequence joins TRBV20-1 and TRBJ2-3; 10 bases are a match to TRBD2. From germline, CDR1 is DFQATT and CDR2 SNEGSKA (reference sequence). V lost 5 bases, J lost 2 bases, and 4 bases stayed unmatched. The CDR3 is 14 amino acids.

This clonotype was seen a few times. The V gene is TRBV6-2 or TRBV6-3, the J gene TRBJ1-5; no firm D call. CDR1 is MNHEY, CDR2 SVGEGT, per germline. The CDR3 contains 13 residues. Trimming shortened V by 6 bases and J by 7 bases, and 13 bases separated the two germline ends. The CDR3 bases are TGTGCCAGCAGCCCTGGTCGTGACCAGCCCCAGCATTTT. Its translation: CASSPGRDQPQHF.

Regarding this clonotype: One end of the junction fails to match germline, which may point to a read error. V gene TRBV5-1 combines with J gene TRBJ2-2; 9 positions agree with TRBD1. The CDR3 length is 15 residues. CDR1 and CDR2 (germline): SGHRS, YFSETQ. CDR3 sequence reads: CSSSLQGADTGELFF. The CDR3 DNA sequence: TGCTCCAGCAGCTTACAGGGGGCGGACACCGGGGAGCTGTTTTTT.

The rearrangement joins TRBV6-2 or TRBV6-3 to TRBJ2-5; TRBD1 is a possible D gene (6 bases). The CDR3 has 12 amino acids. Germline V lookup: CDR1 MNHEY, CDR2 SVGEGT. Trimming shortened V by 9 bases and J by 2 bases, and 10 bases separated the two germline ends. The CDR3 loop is CASQDRQETQYF. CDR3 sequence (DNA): TGTGCCAGTCAGGACAGACAAGAGACCCAGTACTTC.

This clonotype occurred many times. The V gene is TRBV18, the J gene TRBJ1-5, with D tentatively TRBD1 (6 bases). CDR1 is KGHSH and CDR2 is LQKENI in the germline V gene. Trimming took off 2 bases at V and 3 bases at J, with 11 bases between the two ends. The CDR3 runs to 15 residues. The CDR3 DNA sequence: TGTGCCAGCTCACCAGGGGGCAGGGTCAATCAGCCCCAGCATTTT. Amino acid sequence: CASSPGGRVNQPQHF. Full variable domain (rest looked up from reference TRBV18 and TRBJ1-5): NAGVMQNPRHLVRRRGQEARLRCSPMKGHSHVYWYRQLPEEGLKFMVYLQKENIIDESGMPKERFSAEFPKEGPSILRIQQVVRGDSAAYFCASSPGGRVNQPQHFGDGTRLSIL.

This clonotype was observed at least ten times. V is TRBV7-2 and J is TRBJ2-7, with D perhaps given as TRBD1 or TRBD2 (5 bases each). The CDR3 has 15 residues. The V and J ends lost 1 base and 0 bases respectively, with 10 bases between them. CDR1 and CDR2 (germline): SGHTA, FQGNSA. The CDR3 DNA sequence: TGTGCCAGCAGCTTAGGGGACCAAAGCTCCTACGAGCAGTACTTC. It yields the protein CASSLGDQSSYEQYF.

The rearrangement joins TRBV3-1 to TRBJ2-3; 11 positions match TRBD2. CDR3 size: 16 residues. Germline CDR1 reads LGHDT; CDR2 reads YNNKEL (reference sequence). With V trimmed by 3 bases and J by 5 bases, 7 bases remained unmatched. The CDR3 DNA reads TGTGCCAGCAGCCAGCCGACTAGCGGGGTGCTAGATACGCAGTATTTT. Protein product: CASSQPTSGVLDTQYF.

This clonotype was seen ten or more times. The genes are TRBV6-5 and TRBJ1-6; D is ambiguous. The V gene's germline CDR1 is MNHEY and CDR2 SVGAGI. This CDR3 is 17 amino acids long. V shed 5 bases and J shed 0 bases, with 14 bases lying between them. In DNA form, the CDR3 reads TGTGCCAGCAGTGACCACCCGTCGCGCTCCTATAATTCACCCCTCCACTTT. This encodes CASSDHPSRSYNSPLHF.

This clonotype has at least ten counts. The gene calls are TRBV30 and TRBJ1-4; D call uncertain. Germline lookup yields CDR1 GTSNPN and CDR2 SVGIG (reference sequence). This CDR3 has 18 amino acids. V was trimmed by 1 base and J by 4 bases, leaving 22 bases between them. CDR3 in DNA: TGTGCCTGGAGTGCACGGAATGAACCTCCCTCCTATAATGAAAAACTGTTTTTT. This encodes CAWSARNEPPSYNEKLFF.

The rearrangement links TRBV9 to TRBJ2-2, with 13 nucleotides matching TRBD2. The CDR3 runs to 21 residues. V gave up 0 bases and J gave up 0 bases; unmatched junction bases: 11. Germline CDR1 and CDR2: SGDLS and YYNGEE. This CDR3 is CASSVAFTSTSGGPNTGELFF. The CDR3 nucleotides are TGTGCCAGCAGCGTAGCTTTCACATCGACTAGCGGGGGGCCGAACACCGGGGAGCTGTTTTTT.

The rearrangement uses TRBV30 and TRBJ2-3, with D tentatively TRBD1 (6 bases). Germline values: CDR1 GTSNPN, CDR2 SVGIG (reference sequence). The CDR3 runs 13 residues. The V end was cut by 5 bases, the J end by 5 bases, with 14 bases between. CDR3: CAWGQRRQDTQYF. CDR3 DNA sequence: TGTGCCTGGGGACAGCGGCGTCAAGATACGCAGTATTTT.

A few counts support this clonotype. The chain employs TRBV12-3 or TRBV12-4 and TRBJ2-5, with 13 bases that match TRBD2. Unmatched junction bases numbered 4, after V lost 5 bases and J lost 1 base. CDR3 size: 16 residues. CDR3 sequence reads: CASSHGLAGVQETQYF. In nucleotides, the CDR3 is TGTGCCAGCAGTCACGGACTAGCGGGGGTCCAAGAGACCCAGTACTTC.

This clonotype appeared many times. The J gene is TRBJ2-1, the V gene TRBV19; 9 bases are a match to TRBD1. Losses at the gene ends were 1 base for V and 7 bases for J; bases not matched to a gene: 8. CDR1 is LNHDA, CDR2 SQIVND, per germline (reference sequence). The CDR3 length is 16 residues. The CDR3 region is CASSIVGGQGANEQFF. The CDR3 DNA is TGTGCCAGTAGTATAGTAGGGGGACAGGGTGCAAATGAGCAGTTCTTC.

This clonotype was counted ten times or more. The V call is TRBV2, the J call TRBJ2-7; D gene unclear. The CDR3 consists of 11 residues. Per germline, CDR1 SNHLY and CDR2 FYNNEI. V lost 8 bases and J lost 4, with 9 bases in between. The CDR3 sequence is CASRWGYEQYF. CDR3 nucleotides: TGTGCCAGCCGATGGGGTTACGAGCAGTACTTC.

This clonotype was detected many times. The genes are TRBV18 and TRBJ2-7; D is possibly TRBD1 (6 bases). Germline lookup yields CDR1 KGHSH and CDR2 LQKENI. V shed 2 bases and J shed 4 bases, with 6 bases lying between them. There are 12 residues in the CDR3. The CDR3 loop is CASSPGQYEQYF. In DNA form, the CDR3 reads TGTGCCAGCTCACCAGGACAGTACGAGCAGTACTTC.

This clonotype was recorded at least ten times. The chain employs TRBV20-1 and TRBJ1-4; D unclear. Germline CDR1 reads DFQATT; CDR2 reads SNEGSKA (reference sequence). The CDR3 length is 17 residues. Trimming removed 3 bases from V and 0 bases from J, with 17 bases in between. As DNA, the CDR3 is TGCAGTGCTAGTAGGACCGATGGTTTTGCAACTAATGAAAAACTGTTTTTT. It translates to CSASRTDGFATNEKLFF.

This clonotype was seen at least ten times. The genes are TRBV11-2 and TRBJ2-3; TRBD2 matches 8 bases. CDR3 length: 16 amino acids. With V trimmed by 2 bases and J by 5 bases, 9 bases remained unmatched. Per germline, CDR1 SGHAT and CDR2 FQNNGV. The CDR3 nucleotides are TGTGCCAGCAGCTTACGAACGGGGGGGCAGAAAGATACGCAGTATTTT. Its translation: CASSLRTGGQKDTQYF.

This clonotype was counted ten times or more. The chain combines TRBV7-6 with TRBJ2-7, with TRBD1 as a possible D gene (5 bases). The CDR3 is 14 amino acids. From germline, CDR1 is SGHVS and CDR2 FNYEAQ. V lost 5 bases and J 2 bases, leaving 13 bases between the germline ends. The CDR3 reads CASSREQGPYEQYF. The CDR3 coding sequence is TGTGCCAGCAGCCGCGAGCAGGGCCCCTACGAGCAGTACTTC.

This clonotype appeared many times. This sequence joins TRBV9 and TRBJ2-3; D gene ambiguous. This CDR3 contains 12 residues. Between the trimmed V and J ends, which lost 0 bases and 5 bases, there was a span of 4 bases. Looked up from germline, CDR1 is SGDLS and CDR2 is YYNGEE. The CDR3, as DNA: TGTGCCAGCAGCGTAGCTGGAGATACGCAGTATTTT. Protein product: CASSVAGDTQYF.

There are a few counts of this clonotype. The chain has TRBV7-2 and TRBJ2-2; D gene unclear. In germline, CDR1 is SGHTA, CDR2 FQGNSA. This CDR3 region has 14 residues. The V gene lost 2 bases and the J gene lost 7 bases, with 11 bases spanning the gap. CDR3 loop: CASSLSAANGELFF. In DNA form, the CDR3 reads TGTGCCAGCAGCTTATCGGCGGCAAACGGGGAGCTGTTTTTT.